Shown below are 29 T cell receptor beta chains from a single sample sequenced in a study of shared clonotypes between healthy human individuals. It was CD45RO-negative cells, positively selected for CCR7, that made up naive CD8 cells, with terminally differentiated effector memory CD45RA+ cells excluded. Generated by immunoSEQ multiplex PCR, the TCRdb table keeps only in-frame clones and is missing some. The table includes about 2 million clones, less than 95% detected once. Sequencing used naive CD8+ T cells sorted from blood. These receptors all come from a man aged 18-30 years in good health.

J is TRBJ1-5 and V is TRBV28; D remains ambiguous. The CDR3 has 17 amino acids. Trimming cost V 6 bases and J 0 bases, with 18 bases left between them. Germline V gives CDR1 MDHEN, CDR2 SYDVKM. CDR3 residues: CASSTLPWGFSNQPQHF. In nucleotides, the CDR3 is TGTGCCAGCAGCACATTACCCTGGGGTTTTAGCAATCAGCCCCAGCATTTT.

The chain links TRBV27 to TRBJ1-1, with D possibly being TRBD1 (6 bases). Germline values: CDR1 MNHEY, CDR2 SMNVEV (reference sequence). CDR3 length: 13 amino acids. Trimming removed 3 bases at V and 6 bases at J, with 11 bases between. CDR3 amino acids: CASSLAGAPEAFF. The CDR3, as DNA: TGTGCCAGCAGTTTGGCGGGGGCCCCTGAAGCTTTCTTT.

The CDR3 is CASSPDGGMGQYF. CDR3 nucleotides: TGTGCCAGCAGCCCCGACGGGGGGATGGGGCAGTACTTC. This chain uses TRBV7-3 with TRBJ2-7; 7 bases align to TRBD2. V was pared by 5 bases and J by 9 bases, with 10 bases of the junction left unmatched. The V gene's germline CDR1 is SGHTA and CDR2 FQGTGA. This CDR3 has 13 amino acids.

In this sample, this clone turned up once. This sequence joins TRBV15 and TRBJ1-2, with D possibly TRBD1 on 5 matching bases. V lost 2 bases, J lost 1 base, and 11 bases lay in between. The V gene's germline CDR1 is LNHNV and CDR2 YYDKDF (reference sequence). The CDR3 sequence is 15 residues long. The CDR3 nucleotides are TGTGCCACCAGCAGATCCCGACAGTTTAACTATGGCTACACCTTC. The encoded protein is CATSRSRQFNYGYTF.

This chain links TRBV4-3 with TRBJ2-1; D call uncertain. Trimming cost V 3 bases and J 4 bases, with 10 bases left between them. Looked up from germline, CDR1 is LGHNA and CDR2 is YSLEER. The CDR3 is 14 residues long. CDR3 loop: CASSHETAYNEQFF. CDR3 DNA: TGCGCCAGCAGCCACGAAACGGCTTACAATGAGCAGTTCTTC.

V gene TRBV2 combines with J gene TRBJ2-2; D unclear. V lost 1 base and J lost 1, with 10 bases in between. Germline values: CDR1 SNHLY, CDR2 FYNNEI. The CDR3 is 16 amino acids. The CDR3 nucleotides are TGTGCCAGCAGTGAAGGGGTGAGCTTGAACACCGGGGAGCTGTTTTTT. It specifies CASSEGVSLNTGELFF.

The chain recombines TRBV4-2 with TRBJ2-7, with 8 nucleotides matching TRBD2. CDR3 length: 15 residues. Germline V lookup: CDR1 LGHNA, CDR2 YNFKEQ. The V and J ends lost 1 base and 3 bases, in that order; junction bases with no gene match: 5. The CDR3, as DNA: TGTGCCAGCAGCCAAGCCAGCGGGGGCTTCTACGAGCAGTACTTC. As protein: CASSQASGGFYEQYF.

This chain joins TRBV27 and TRBJ2-3, with D perhaps matching TRBD1 (6 bases). Trimming left V 6 bases short and J 0 bases short, with 19 bases between. The CDR3 is 17 amino acids. Germline V gene data show CDR1 as MNHEY and CDR2 as SMNVEV (reference sequence). The chain's CDR3 is CASRTRGGPTSTDTQYF. Here the CDR3 DNA reads TGTGCCAGCAGGACCCGAGGGGGACCGACTAGCACAGATACGCAGTATTTT.

The chain combines TRBV6-6 with TRBJ2-3, with 7 bases fitting TRBD2. The CDR3 has 15 residues. The V gene's germline CDR1 is MNHNY and CDR2 SVGAGI (reference sequence). With V trimmed by 5 bases and J by 0 bases, 5 bases remained unmatched. CDR3 loop: CASSPAGTSTDTQYF. The CDR3 DNA reads as TGTGCCAGCAGTCCAGCGGGGACTAGCACAGATACGCAGTATTTT.

The rearrangement uses TRBV30 and TRBJ1-1, with no clear D. Between the trimmed V and J ends, which lost 5 bases and 1 base, there was a span of 11 bases. The V gene's germline CDR1 is GTSNPN and CDR2 SVGIG (reference sequence). The CDR3 contains 13 residues. The CDR3 DNA reads TGTGCCTGGTCGAGTTGGGGGAACACTGAAGCTTTCTTT. It encodes CAWSSWGNTEAFF.

This sequence joins TRBV7-9 and TRBJ2-1; the D is unclear. Trimming cost V 5 bases and J 4 bases, with 12 bases left between them. Looked up from germline, CDR1 is SEHNR and CDR2 is FQNEAQ (reference sequence). This CDR3 has 14 residues. Here the CDR3 reads CASSPKDGYNEQFF. DNA of the CDR3: TGTGCCAGCAGCCCTAAGGACGGTTACAATGAGCAGTTCTTC.

The chain has TRBV11-2 and TRBJ1-2; D call uncertain. Germline V gene data show CDR1 as SGHAT and CDR2 as FQNNGV. This CDR3 has 15 residues. V lost 5 bases to trimming and J lost 4 bases, with 17 bases between them. The CDR3 sequence is CASSPHREEVYGYTF. The CDR3 bases are TGTGCCAGCAGCCCCCACCGTGAGGAAGTCTATGGCTACACCTTC.

The chain employs TRBV14 and TRBJ2-5; possibly TRBD1 for D (5 bases). This CDR3 is 17 amino acids long. Germline V gene lookup returns CDR1 SGHDN and CDR2 FVKESK. Between the trimmed V and J ends, which lost 0 bases and 5 bases, there was a span of 19 bases. CDR3 nucleotide sequence: TGTGCCAGCAGCCAAGAATTTGGGCCAGGGCCTGGGGAGACCCAGTACTTC. Amino acids: CASSQEFGPGPGETQYF.

J is TRBJ2-7 and V is TRBV7-6; TRBD2 might be the D (7 bases). CDR3 length: 17 amino acids. Between the trimmed V and J ends, which lost 5 bases and 0 bases, there was a span of 20 bases. Germline CDR1 SGHVS, CDR2 FNYEAQ. The CDR3 spells CASSLGSAGDYSYEQYF. CDR3 DNA sequence: TGTGCCAGCAGCCTAGGCTCGGCAGGGGACTACTCCTACGAGCAGTACTTC.

This clone was seen just once. The CDR3 sequence: CASSQDLTAVSYNSPLHF. For the CDR3, the DNA is TGCGCCAGCAGCCAAGATTTAACCGCTGTCTCTTATAATTCACCCCTCCACTTT. The rearrangement joins TRBV4-3 to TRBJ1-6; D uncertain. Germline V gene lookup returns CDR1 LGHNA and CDR2 YSLEER. The CDR3 has 18 amino acids. V was trimmed by 0 bases and J by 4 bases, leaving 16 bases between them.

CDR3 residues: CASSPRHGTGDTEAFF. The CDR3 coding sequence is TGTGCCAGCAGTCCCAGACACGGGACAGGGGATACTGAAGCTTTCTTT. The V gene is TRBV28, the J gene TRBJ1-1, with TRBD1 matching over 10 bases. The CDR3 has 16 residues. J was trimmed by 5 bases and V by 5 bases; bases with no gene match: 11. Germline lookup yields CDR1 MDHEN and CDR2 SYDVKM.

The V and J genes are TRBV15 and TRBJ2-1; 7 positions agree with TRBD1. The CDR3 extends over 12 amino acids. The junction had 4 bases not matched to a gene; V was cut back by 0 bases and J by 14 bases. Germline CDR1 reads LNHNV; CDR2 reads YYDKDF (reference sequence). The CDR3: CATSREAGQEFF. The CDR3 DNA reads TGTGCCACCAGCAGAGAGGCTGGACAGGAGTTCTTC.

The V gene is TRBV2, the J gene TRBJ2-3; no firm D call. This CDR3 spans 13 amino acids. CDR1 SNHLY and CDR2 FYNNEI come from the germline V gene. Trimming stripped 5 bases from V and 0 bases from J, with 6 bases between. CDR3 coding DNA: TGTGCCAGCAGTCCGGACAGCACAGATACGCAGTATTTT. Its translation is CASSPDSTDTQYF.

This chain connects TRBV6-5 to TRBJ2-7; the D is unclear. CDR1 and CDR2 from the germline V gene are MNHEY and SVGAGI. Trimming cost V 3 bases and J 2 bases, with 17 bases left between them. The CDR3 loop spans 16 amino acids. The CDR3 here is CASSYWAETPAYEQYF. DNA for the CDR3: TGTGCCAGCAGTTATTGGGCGGAGACTCCGGCCTACGAGCAGTACTTC.

The rearrangement links TRBV30 to TRBJ2-1, with D tentatively TRBD2 (6 bases). Germline-derived CDR1 and CDR2 are GTSNPN and SVGIG (reference sequence). V dropped 5 bases and J dropped 8 bases, with 13 bases sitting between them. This CDR3 region has 12 residues. DNA for the CDR3: TGTGCCTGGGACCGGAGGGCCGATGAGCAGTTCTTC. Protein: CAWDRRADEQFF.

In regard to this clone: In the same sample, other DNA sequences code for this CDR3. The CDR3 loop reads CASSFVGSNTEAFF. In DNA form, the CDR3 reads TGTGCCAGCAGTTTTGTAGGGTCGAACACTGAAGCTTTCTTT. The rearrangement links TRBV27 to TRBJ1-1; D remains ambiguous. Germline assignment: CDR1 MNHEY and CDR2 SMNVEV (reference sequence). The CDR3 has 14 amino acids. Trimming removed 3 bases from V and 1 base from J, with 9 bases in between.

The chain carries TRBV28 and TRBJ2-1; 9 nucleotides align to TRBD2. Looked up from germline, CDR1 is MDHEN and CDR2 is SYDVKM. Losses at the gene ends were 6 bases for V and 7 bases for J; bases not matched to a gene: 7. The CDR3 has 14 residues. This CDR3 is CASRGGGAYNEQFF. In nucleotides, the CDR3 is TGTGCCAGCAGAGGCGGGGGGGCTTATAATGAGCAGTTCTTC. Variable domain in full (rest from reference TRBV28 and TRBJ2-1): DVKVTQSSRYLVKRTGEKVFLECVQDMDHENMFWYRQDPGLGLRLIYFSYDVKMKEKGDIPEGYSVSREKKERFSLILESASTNQTSMYLCASRGGGAYNEQFFGPGTRLTVL.

This clone was seen just once. The CDR3 sequence is CASSEVGTSGSYEQYF. CDR3 DNA sequence: TGTGCCAGCAGTGAAGTCGGGACTAGCGGGAGTTACGAGCAGTACTTC. The chain uses TRBV2 and TRBJ2-7, with 14 bases identical to TRBD2. Germline CDR1 and CDR2: SNHLY and FYNNEI. The CDR3 spans 16 residues. V trimming: 1 base; J trimming: 4 bases; junction bases outside the gene matches: 3.

This clone came up once. This chain links TRBV14 with TRBJ2-7; D remains unclear. Trimming removed 7 bases from V and 2 bases from J, with 12 bases in between. Germline V gene lookup returns CDR1 SGHDN and CDR2 FVKESK. CDR3 length: 13 residues. In DNA, the CDR3 is TGTGCCAGCAACGCAGGCGGAGCCTACGAGCAGTACTTC. Translating it yields CASNAGGAYEQYF.

The chain carries TRBV7-2 and TRBJ2-5; no clear D gene. The V and J ends lost 6 bases and 2 bases respectively, with 4 bases between them. Per germline, CDR1 SGHTA and CDR2 FQGNSA. The CDR3 is 11 amino acids. CDR3 nucleotides: TGTGCCAGCAGTTCGCAAGAGACCCAGTACTTC. It translates to CASSSQETQYF. Complete variable domain (other parts from reference TRBV7-2 and TRBJ2-5): GAGVSQSPSNKVTEKGKDVELRCDPISGHTALYWYRQSLGQGLEFLIYFQGNSAPDKSGLPSDRFSAERTGGSVSTLTIQRTQQEDSAVYLCASSSQETQYFGPGTRLLVL.

V and J are TRBV28 and TRBJ2-2, with D unclear. CDR1 and CDR2 (germline): MDHEN, SYDVKM. The CDR3 is 12 residues long. Deletions cut 8 bases from V and 6 bases from J, with 10 bases between. CDR3 protein: CASGVWAGELFF. The CDR3 coding sequence is TGTGCCAGCGGCGTGTGGGCCGGGGAGCTGTTTTTT.

This chain uses TRBV7-9 with TRBJ2-1, with D unresolved. V dropped 7 bases and J dropped 7 bases, with 11 bases sitting between them. Germline CDR1 reads SEHNR; CDR2 reads FQNEAQ (reference sequence). This CDR3 is built from 12 residues. This chain's CDR3 is CASTSSVNEQFF. The CDR3 DNA reads TGTGCCAGCACTAGTTCGGTGAATGAGCAGTTCTTC.

In the case of this clone: Within the sample, other DNA sequences also encode this same CDR3. The gene calls are TRBV19 and TRBJ2-7; D ambiguous. Germline CDR1 LNHDA, CDR2 SQIVND (reference sequence). The ends were cut back, 1 base at V and 1 base at J, with 8 bases in the middle. The CDR3 contains 14 residues. For the CDR3, the DNA is TGTGCCAGTAGTATAGGGACGGGTTCCTACGAGCAGTACTTC. Residues: CASSIGTGSYEQYF.

The chain combines TRBV28 with TRBJ2-5, with D tentatively TRBD2 (6 bases). Germline V CDR1 and CDR2: MDHEN, SYDVKM. V lost 3 bases and J 2 bases, leaving 13 bases between the germline ends. CDR3 size: 15 residues. Here the CDR3 DNA reads TGTGCCAGCAGTTTGATTGGGCGGGATCAAGAGACCCAGTACTTC. This translates into CASSLIGRDQETQYF.